The 15 T cell receptor beta chains reported below all come from one sample, sequenced in a study of blood T cell repertoires in COVID-19. TCRdb's table, derived via immunoSEQ multiplex PCR, lists solely in-frame clones and lacks some. The table shows 150,000 to 200,000 clones, with around nine tenths occurring only once. Sequencing was carried out using peripheral blood. These receptors were obtained from a human donor in a cohort sampled during active COVID-19.

The chain uses TRBV7-2 and TRBJ2-5, with 10 bases fitting TRBD2. Germline CDR1 is SGHTA and CDR2 is FQGNSA. The ends lost 5 bases at V and 5 bases at J; junction bases unmatched: 11. The CDR3 contains 16 residues. The CDR3 DNA reads as TGTGCCAGCAGCCCTATAGCGGGAGGTGGTAGCGAGACCCAGTACTTC. Translating it yields CASSPIAGGGSETQYF.

The chain carries TRBV3-1 (or the pseudogene TRBV3-2) and TRBJ2-4; D is perhaps TRBD2 (6 bases). There are 18 residues in the CDR3. Trimming stripped 3 bases from V and 0 bases from J, with 18 bases between. Germline V lookup: CDR1 LGHDT, CDR2 YNNKEL (reference sequence). CDR3 protein: CASSQTLLGGLAKNIQYF. CDR3 in DNA: TGTGCCAGCAGCCAGACGCTCTTGGGAGGACTAGCCAAAAACATTCAGTACTTC.

The gene calls are TRBV30 and TRBJ2-1, with 7 bases identical to TRBD2. V lost 0 bases to trimming and J lost 5 bases; unmatched junction nucleotides: 4. The CDR3 has 14 amino acids. CDR1 is GTSNPN and CDR2 is SVGIG in the germline V gene (reference sequence). The CDR3 DNA follows: TGTGCCTGGAGTGTCCTAGCGGTAAACAATGAGCAGTTCTTC. It encodes CAWSVLAVNNEQFF. The full variable domain, completed using reference TRBV30 and TRBJ2-1, is SQTIHQWPATLVQPVGSPLSLECTVEGTSNPNLYWYRQAAGRGLQLLFYSVGIGQISSEVPQNLSASRPQDRQFILSSKKLLLSDSGFYLCAWSVLAVNNEQFFGPGTRLTVL.

J is TRBJ1-1 and V is TRBV30; possible D gene TRBD1, 6 bases. The CDR3 sequence is 13 residues long. Germline V CDR1 and CDR2: GTSNPN, SVGIG (reference sequence). Trimming removed 4 bases at V and 2 bases at J, with 11 bases between. DNA for the CDR3: TGTGCCTGGAATACAGGGATAAACACTGAAGCTTTCTTT. As protein: CAWNTGINTEAFF.

In its sample, this clone was seen a few times. The chain joins TRBV27 to TRBJ1-1, with D hard to call. The CDR3 length is 14 residues. The germline CDR1 and CDR2 sequences are MNHEY and SMNVEV (reference sequence). V was shortened by 3 bases and J by 1 base, with 9 bases between the two germline ends. CDR3 sequence (DNA): TGTGCCAGCAGTTTCAAACAGACGAACACTGAAGCTTTCTTT. Translating gives CASSFKQTNTEAFF.

The chain employs TRBV7-8 and TRBJ2-7; possible D gene TRBD2, 6 bases. Germline assignment: CDR1 SGHVS and CDR2 FQNEAQ. V was pared by 8 bases and J by 1 base, with 12 bases between. The CDR3 consists of 13 residues. The CDR3 coding sequence is TGTGCCAGCGGGATGGGGAGGTCCTACGAGCAGTACTTC. This gives the protein CASGMGRSYEQYF.

The V gene is TRBV5-1, the J gene TRBJ1-3; no definite D call. CDR3 length equals 16 residues. Deletions cut 0 bases from V and 2 bases from J, with 12 bases between. CDR1 and CDR2 (germline): SGHRS, YFSETQ. CDR3 region: CASSLDSPTAGNTIYF. DNA of the CDR3: TGCGCCAGCAGCTTGGACTCCCCAACGGCTGGAAACACCATATATTTT.

The J gene is TRBJ2-7, the V gene TRBV7-9, with 9 bases matching TRBD1. V lost 5 bases and J lost 3; bases outside the gene matches: 8. Germline V gene lookup returns CDR1 SEHNR and CDR2 FQNEAQ (reference sequence). CDR3 length: 15 residues. The DNA for the CDR3 is TGTGCCAGCAGCCGATCCCGACAGGGGGTCTACGAGCAGTACTTC. It is translated as CASSRSRQGVYEQYF.

This clone was seen a single time. CDR3 coding DNA: TGTGCCAGCAGCTTAGTGGCTAGCGGGGGGGGCCCAGATACGCAGTATTTT. Its translation is CASSLVASGGGPDTQYF. This rearrangement joins TRBV11-2 to TRBJ2-3; TRBD2 agrees at 12 bases. This CDR3 contains 17 residues. Germline V gene data show CDR1 as SGHAT and CDR2 as FQNNGV. The J segment lost 4 bases and the V segment lost 1 base, leaving 6 bases of the junction unmatched. The variable domain in full, with the rest retrieved from reference TRBV11-2 and TRBJ2-3, is EAGVAQSPRYKIIEKRQSVAFWCNPISGHATLYWYQQILGQGPKLLIQFQNNGVVDDSQLPKDRFSAERLKGVDSTLKIQPAKLEDSAVYLCASSLVASGGGPDTQYFGPGTRLTVL.

CDR3 DNA sequence: TGTGCCATCAGTGAGTCTCGGCTAGCGGGCTCCTACGAGCAGTACTTC. This codes for CAISESRLAGSYEQYF. The chain recombines TRBV10-3 with TRBJ2-7; TRBD2 matches at 8 bases. J was trimmed by 0 bases and V by 0 bases; bases with no gene match: 4. Looked up from germline, CDR1 is ENHRY and CDR2 is SYGVKD. This CDR3 region has 16 residues.

The rearrangement links TRBV6-2 or TRBV6-3 to TRBJ2-2, with D uncertain. V lost 0 bases and J lost 3, with 5 bases in between. The germline V gene has CDR1 MNHEY and CDR2 SVGEGT. The CDR3 length is 14 residues. The CDR3 loop reads CASSYSVYTGELFF. The CDR3 DNA sequence: TGTGCCAGCAGTTACTCCGTATACACCGGGGAGCTGTTTTTT.

The chain joins TRBV12-3 or TRBV12-4 to TRBJ2-7; tentative D call: TRBD2 (6 bases). The V end was cut by 7 bases, the J end by 3 bases, with 10 bases between. The length of the CDR3 is 12 residues. CDR3 DNA sequence: TGTGCCAGCACCCAGGAGGGCTACGAGCAGTACTTC. It translates to CASTQEGYEQYF.

Comments on this clone: A junction end diverges from the germline sequence, so it may reflect a read error. The chain joins TRBV19 to TRBJ1-6; no clear D. The length of the CDR3 is 13 residues. Looked up from germline, CDR1 is LNHDA and CDR2 is SQIVND (reference sequence). CDR3 DNA sequence: TGTGCCAGTAGTTTCGCCAGCGGATGGGGTTTTGACTTT. Its protein product is CASSFASGWGFDF. Complete variable domain (other parts from reference TRBV19 and TRBJ1-6): DGGITQSPKYLFRKEGQNVTLSCEQNLNHDAMYWYRQDPGQGLRLIYYSQIVNDFQKGDIAEGYSVSREKKESFPLTVTSAQKNPTAFYLCASSFASGWGFDFGNGTRLTVT.

The chain uses TRBV5-8 and TRBJ2-7, with D tentatively TRBD1 (6 bases). V shed 3 bases and J shed 3 bases, with 19 bases lying between them. Germline V gene sequence: CDR1 SGHTS, CDR2 YDEGEE. The CDR3 has 16 amino acids. CDR3 sequence: CASSWIGNGRGYEQYF. The CDR3 DNA sequence: TGTGCCAGCAGCTGGATTGGAAACGGCAGGGGCTACGAGCAGTACTTC.

This chain connects TRBV5-4 to TRBJ2-3; D is undetermined. The CDR3 runs to 12 residues. The germline V gene encodes CDR1 SGHNT and CDR2 YYREEE (reference sequence). The V gene lost 4 bases and the J gene lost 5 bases, with 8 bases spanning the gap. CDR3 in amino acids: CASSLGEDTQYF. In DNA form, the CDR3 reads TGTGCCAGCAGCCTAGGAGAAGATACGCAGTATTTT. The full variable domain, rest sourced from reference TRBV5-4 and TRBJ2-3, is ETGVTQSPTHLIKTRGQQVTLRCSSQSGHNTVSWYQQALGQGPQFIFQYYREEENGRGNFPPRFSGLQFPNYSSELNVNALELDDSALYLCASSLGEDTQYFGPGTRLTVL.